This is a list of T cell receptor beta chains from one sample in a study of identical twins. In TCRdb, the 5' RACE reads were re-called with MiXCR into one record per CDR3 protein. The sample lists around 670,000 distinct CDR3 sequences, around 6.1% occurring once. The sequenced sample consisted of naive T cells sorted from blood. The receptor set was obtained from a man between 18 and 29 years old in good health. Each CDR3 is given with its conserved first and last residue. A D gene is named only where the DNA matches it firmly. Clone size is not always given. Where it is, it says once, few, many or a class for expanded clones.

V: TRBV12-3/TRBV12-4
size: many
J: TRBJ1-2
D: NA
length: 14
CDR3: CASSFSDGVGGYTF
DNA: TGTGCCAGCAGTTTTTCCGACGGTGTGGGGGGCTACACCTTC

V: TRBV12-5
size: many
J: TRBJ2-1
D: NA
length: 14
CDR3: CASGETPPYNEQFF
DNA: TGTGCTAGTGGGGAGACTCCACCATACAATGAGCAGTTCTTC

V: TRBV3-1
size: many
J: TRBJ2-1
D: TRBD2
length: 14
CDR3: CASSHTSGGNEQFF
DNA: TGTGCCAGCAGCCACACTAGCGGGGGGAATGAGCAGTTCTTC

V: TRBV15
size: many
J: TRBJ2-2
D: TRBD1
length: 18
CDR3: CATSRAFGTGGGTGELFF
DNA: TGTGCCACCAGCAGAGCTTTCGGGACAGGGGGCGGCACCGGGGAGCTGTTTTTT

V: TRBV25-1
size: NA
J: TRBJ2-6
D: NA
length: 19
CDR3: CASSDPRAGAGSGANVLTF
DNA: TGTGCCAGCAGTGACCCCAGGGCAGGTGCAGGCTCTGGGGCCAACGTCCTGACTTTC

V: TRBV12-3/TRBV12-4
size: many
J: TRBJ1-1
D: NA
length: 14
CDR3: CASSADSVNTEAFF
DNA: TGTGCCAGCAGCGCTGACAGCGTGAACACTGAAGCTTTCTTT

V: TRBV6-1
size: few
J: TRBJ2-6
D: NA
length: 19
CDR3: CASFRLFPTGRGGANVLTF
DNA: TGTGCCAGCTTCCGACTATTCCCGACCGGTCGTGGTGGGGCCAACGTCCTGACTTTC

V: TRBV24-1
size: few
J: TRBJ1-1
D: NA
length: 15
CDR3: CATSDTGRGDTEAFF
DNA: TGTGCCACCAGTGACACAGGCCGCGGGGACACTGAAGCTTTCTTT

V: TRBV10-2
size: many
J: TRBJ2-7
D: TRBD1
length: 14
CDR3: CASMTGGPLYEQYF
DNA: TGCGCCAGCATGACAGGGGGCCCACTCTACGAGCAGTACTTC

V: TRBV7-8
size: few
J: TRBJ2-2
D: NA
length: 16
CDR3: CASSQISDGFPGELFF
DNA: TGTGCCAGCAGCCAAATTTCGGACGGTTTTCCCGGGGAGCTGTTTTTT

V: TRBV2
size: few
J: TRBJ2-2
D: NA
length: 14
CDR3: CASSALPGAGELFF
DNA: TGTGCCAGCAGTGCTCTACCAGGGGCCGGGGAGCTGTTTTTT

V: TRBV7-8
size: NA
J: TRBJ2-7
D: TRBD2
length: 15
CDR3: CASSYRPGLAGELCF
DNA: TGTGCCAGCAGCTACAGACCGGGACTAGCGGGAGAATTGTGCTTC

V: TRBV29-1
size: NA
J: TRBJ1-1
D: NA
length: 13
CDR3: CSAGEGMNTEAFF
DNA: TGCAGCGCCGGCGAGGGTATGAACACTGAAGCTTTCTTT

V: TRBV7-9
size: few
J: TRBJ1-4
D: NA
length: 15
CDR3: CASSFKGMSNEKLFF
DNA: TGTGCCAGCAGTTTTAAGGGGATGAGTAATGAAAAACTGTTTTTT

V: TRBV15
size: few
J: TRBJ2-1
D: NA
length: 17
CDR3: CATSRDSGQRGYNEQFF
DNA: TGTGCCACCAGCAGAGATTCTGGTCAGAGAGGGTACAATGAGCAGTTCTTC

V: TRBV12-3/TRBV12-4
size: many
J: TRBJ2-4
D: NA
length: 14
CDR3: CASTSLGGKNIQYF
DNA: TGTGCCAGCACCTCTCTAGGGGGCAAAAACATTCAGTACTTC

V: TRBV4-1
size: few
J: TRBJ2-2
D: NA
length: 17
CDR3: CASSQDIAVANTGELFF
DNA: TGCGCCAGCAGCCAAGATATAGCGGTTGCGAACACCGGGGAGCTGTTTTTT